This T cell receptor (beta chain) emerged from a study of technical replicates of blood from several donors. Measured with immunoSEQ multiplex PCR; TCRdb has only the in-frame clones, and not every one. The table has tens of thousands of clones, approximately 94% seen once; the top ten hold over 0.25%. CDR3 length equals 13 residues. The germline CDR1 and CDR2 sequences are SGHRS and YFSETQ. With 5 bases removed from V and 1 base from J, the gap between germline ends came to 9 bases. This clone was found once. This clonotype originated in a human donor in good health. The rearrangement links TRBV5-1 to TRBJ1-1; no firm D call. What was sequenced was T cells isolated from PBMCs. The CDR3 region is CASRWAPNTEAFF. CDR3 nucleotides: TGCGCCAGCAGGTGGGCCCCGAACACTGAAGCTTTCTTT.